The 28 T cell receptor beta chains listed next were all sequenced from one sample in a study of regulatory T cells in long-lasting Graves disease. Regarding time point: newly diagnosed GD, antithyroid drugs for less than 3 months. Generation of the TCR library employed RNA extracted from PBMCs. Library construction for TCR beta used iRepertoire HTBI primers and Arm-PCR of CDR3 regions. TCRdb re-called the multiplex PCR reads through MiXCR, storing one row per CDR3 protein. This sample has around 450,000 distinct CDR3 sequences, with about 15% found just once. A further study also used this sample, focusing on T cells in Graves' hyperthyroidism and ophthalmopathy.

The starting material was peripheral blood mononuclear cells (PBMCs), obtained at new diagnosis, from a patient treated with antithyroid drugs. These TCRs come from a woman aged 40 to 50 with Graves disease.

This clonotype was detected only a few times. V gene TRBV7-9 combines with J gene TRBJ2-2; D might be TRBD1 (6 bases). Trimming shortened V by 5 bases and J by 7 bases, and 17 bases separated the two germline ends. This CDR3 is 15 amino acids long. In germline, CDR1 is SEHNR, CDR2 FQNEAQ (reference sequence). The CDR3 bases are TGTGCCAGCAGCCCCCCCTCTACAGGGAGCGGGGAGCTGTTTTTT. This translates into CASSPPSTGSGELFF.

There are many counts of this clonotype. Here the CDR3 reads CASSLDRTEMNYGYTF. The CDR3, as DNA: TGTGCCAGCAGTTTAGATAGGACCGAGATGAACTATGGCTACACCTTC. The chain has TRBV28 and TRBJ1-2; D is unresolved. CDR3 length: 16 residues. Trimming pared 2 bases from V and 2 bases from J, leaving 15 bases between. Germline V CDR1 and CDR2: MDHEN, SYDVKM.

The CDR3 loop reads CASGHEQFF. Here the CDR3 DNA reads TGTGCCAGCGGGCATGAGCAGTTCTTC. V gene TRBV6-1 combines with J gene TRBJ2-1, with unresolved D. The CDR3 consists of 9 residues. V lost 8 bases and J lost 8, with 4 bases in between. Germline V gene data show CDR1 as MNHNS and CDR2 as SASEGT.

There are many counts of this clonotype. The CDR3 nucleotides read TGTGCCAGCAGCCAGACACAGGAAACATACAATGAGCAGTTCTTC. This translates into CASSQTQETYNEQFF. The chain uses TRBV3-1 and TRBJ2-1; perhaps TRBD1 as D (5 bases). This CDR3 is 15 amino acids long. V was clipped by 3 bases and J by 4 bases, with 13 bases between them. Germline V gene data show CDR1 as LGHDT and CDR2 as YNNKEL (reference sequence).

This sequence joins TRBV7-9 and TRBJ1-2; 8 nucleotides match TRBD1. Germline values: CDR1 SEHNR, CDR2 FQNEAQ (reference sequence). V lost 5 bases and J lost 6; bases outside the gene matches: 8. The CDR3 totals 14 residues. Written as DNA, the CDR3 is TGTGCCAGCAGCCCCCGGGACAGGATTCATGGCTACACCTTC. Its translation is CASSPRDRIHGYTF.

This clonotype was detected many times. Sequence at one end of the junction differs from germline and may be a read error. The CDR3 DNA is TGCAGTGCCAGAGTTTCAGATACGCAGTATTTT. Protein product: CSARVSDTQYF. This rearrangement joins TRBV20-1 to TRBJ2-3; unclear D gene. In germline, CDR1 is DFQATT, CDR2 SNEGSKA (reference sequence). The CDR3 sequence is 11 residues long.

There are many counts of this clonotype. The rearrangement uses TRBV30 and TRBJ1-2; D not resolved. Trimming took 1 base from V and 4 from J, leaving 7 bases between them. CDR3 size: 12 residues. The germline CDR1 and CDR2 sequences are GTSNPN and SVGIG (reference sequence). CDR3: CAWSGGSYGYTF. In DNA form, the CDR3 reads TGTGCCTGGAGTGGGGGAAGCTATGGCTACACCTTC.

The V gene is TRBV6-1, the J gene TRBJ2-2, with 13 positions matching TRBD2. The CDR3 spans 15 residues. Germline V gives CDR1 MNHNS, CDR2 SASEGT. V trimming: 6 bases; J trimming: 10 bases; junction bases outside the gene matches: 8. The DNA for the CDR3 is TGTGCCAGCAGCCGGGGACTAGCGGGAAAAGTGGAGCTGTTTTTT. Residues: CASSRGLAGKVELFF.

This clonotype was picked up many times. CDR3 region: CASRTSSRGLLNEKLFF. Here the CDR3 DNA reads TGTGCCAGCAGAACTAGTTCAAGGGGGCTTCTAAATGAAAAACTGTTTTTT. J is TRBJ1-4 and V is TRBV27; 7 bases match TRBD1. The V and J ends lost 6 bases and 5 bases, in that order; junction bases with no gene match: 15. Germline CDR1 is MNHEY and CDR2 is SMNVEV (reference sequence). There are 17 residues in the CDR3.

The chain has TRBV29-1 and TRBJ2-7, with D unresolved. Trimming left V 6 bases short and J 2 bases short, with 8 bases between. Germline CDR1 and CDR2: SQVTM and ANQGSEA. CDR3 length equals 11 residues. The CDR3, as DNA: TGCAGCGTGCTAGATCCCTACGAGCAGTACTTC. Translating it yields CSVLDPYEQYF.

This rearrangement joins TRBV18 to TRBJ2-2, with a tentative D call TRBD2 (6 bases). The CDR3 sequence is 17 residues long. Germline-derived CDR1 and CDR2 are KGHSH and LQKENI. V gave up 0 bases and J gave up 2 bases, with 13 bases separating them. The CDR3 is CASSPPWIAENTGELFF. The CDR3 coding sequence is TGTGCCAGCTCACCACCGTGGATAGCGGAAAACACCGGGGAGCTGTTTTTT. Filled out from reference TRBV18 and TRBJ2-2, the complete variable domain reads NAGVMQNPRHLVRRRGQEARLRCSPMKGHSHVYWYRQLPEEGLKFMVYLQKENIIDESGMPKERFSAEFPKEGPSILRIQQVVRGDSAAYFCASSPPWIAENTGELFFGEGSRLTVL.

V gene TRBV4-1 combines with J gene TRBJ2-1; possibly TRBD2 for D (5 bases). V shed 4 bases and J shed 0 bases, with 10 bases lying between them. Germline CDR1 reads MGHRA; CDR2 reads YSYEKL. This CDR3 has 15 amino acids. The CDR3 loop is CASSRSESSYNEQFF. In DNA form, the CDR3 reads TGCGCCAGCAGCCGTAGCGAGAGCTCCTACAATGAGCAGTTCTTC.

This clonotype occurred many times. This chain uses TRBV20-1 with TRBJ2-1; D possibly corresponds to TRBD1 (6 bases). Looked up from germline, CDR1 is DFQATT and CDR2 is SNEGSKA (reference sequence). Trimming removed 5 bases from V and 6 bases from J, with 11 bases in between. CDR3 size: 12 residues. CDR3 nucleotide sequence: TGCAGTGCTCAGGGGCTGGGCAATGAGCAGTTCTTC. This gives the protein CSAQGLGNEQFF.

The sample holds a few counts of this clonotype. The J gene is TRBJ2-1, the V gene TRBV6-2 or TRBV6-3, with 15 bases matching TRBD2. Per the germline V gene, CDR1 is MNHEY and CDR2 is SVGEGT. The J segment lost 2 bases and the V segment lost 3 bases, leaving 8 bases of the junction unmatched. CDR3 length equals 19 residues. CDR3 sequence reads: CASSYSGLAGGPAYNEQFF. In DNA form, the CDR3 reads TGTGCCAGCAGTTATTCCGGACTAGCGGGAGGGCCCGCCTACAATGAGCAGTTCTTC.

This clonotype was seen repeatedly, ten times or more. The chain recombines TRBV5-1 with TRBJ2-6, with no clear D. CDR3 size: 16 residues. Trimming removed 4 bases from V and 2 bases from J, with 13 bases in between. Germline values: CDR1 SGHRS, CDR2 YFSETQ. CDR3 sequence reads: CASSTVITTGANVLTF. The CDR3, as DNA: TGCGCCAGCAGCACCGTTATCACAACTGGGGCCAACGTCCTGACTTTC.

The table lists this clonotype with many counts. The chain links TRBV19 to TRBJ2-5; 9 bases match TRBD2. V was clipped by 6 bases and J by 1 base; unmatched bases: 9. The CDR3 is 16 amino acids. CDR1 and CDR2 (germline): LNHDA, SQIVND (reference sequence). CDR3 nucleotides: TGTGCCAGTAGCACAGGACTAGCGATATTCCAAGAGACCCAGTACTTC. Translation gives CASSTGLAIFQETQYF.

The sample holds many counts of this clonotype. The chain is built from TRBV12-3 or TRBV12-4 and TRBJ1-4, with D unresolved. The V and J ends lost 5 bases and 7 bases respectively, with 17 bases between them. This CDR3 has 15 amino acids. DNA of the CDR3: TGTGCCAGCAGTATCAACTCGGCTTACCCTGAAAAACTGTTTTTT. Amino acid sequence: CASSINSAYPEKLFF.

This clonotype was seen repeatedly, ten times or more. The CDR3 protein is CASSHPVTNTEAFF. The CDR3 DNA reads as TGTGCCAGCAGCCACCCAGTGACGAACACTGAAGCTTTCTTT. The rearrangement joins TRBV7-9 to TRBJ1-1; no firm D call. The germline CDR1 and CDR2 sequences are SEHNR and FQNEAQ (reference sequence). This CDR3 contains 14 residues. V was clipped by 5 bases and J by 1 base, with 11 bases between them.

This clonotype was seen many times. This rearrangement joins TRBV7-9 to TRBJ1-4; no firm D call. The V end lost 5 bases, the J end lost 4 bases, and 11 bases lay between the germline ends. CDR1 and CDR2 from the germline V gene are SEHNR and FQNEAQ (reference sequence). This CDR3 is built from 14 residues. Here the CDR3 DNA reads TGTGCCAGCAGCGAACCGACAAGTAATGAAAAACTGTTTTTT. Its protein product is CASSEPTSNEKLFF.

V is TRBV11-2 and J is TRBJ2-1; D perhaps matches TRBD1 (6 bases). V was clipped by 2 bases and J by 9 bases, with 17 bases between them. This CDR3 is built from 15 residues. The V gene's germline CDR1 is SGHAT and CDR2 FQNNGV. The CDR3 sequence is CASSLMGAWLSEQFF. DNA of the CDR3: TGTGCCAGCAGCTTAATGGGGGCTTGGCTTAGTGAGCAGTTCTTC. Complete variable domain (other parts from reference TRBV11-2 and TRBJ2-1): EAGVAQSPRYKIIEKRQSVAFWCNPISGHATLYWYQQILGQGPKLLIQFQNNGVVDDSQLPKDRFSAERLKGVDSTLKIQPAKLEDSAVYLCASSLMGAWLSEQFFGPGTRLTVL.

The V and J genes are TRBV6-2 or TRBV6-3 and TRBJ2-1, with no clear D. The ends were cut back, 6 bases at V and 5 bases at J, with 11 bases in the middle. Germline V lookup: CDR1 MNHEY, CDR2 SVGEGT. There are 13 residues in the CDR3. DNA of the CDR3: TGTGCCAGCAGCCCGGTGGGCCACAATGAGCAGTTCTTC. It specifies CASSPVGHNEQFF.

This clonotype showed up many times. The rearrangement uses TRBV29-1 and TRBJ2-1; no definite D call. The CDR3 length is 13 residues. Germline V gene data show CDR1 as SQVTM and CDR2 as ANQGSEA. The germline V and J ends were trimmed by 5 bases and 5 bases, with 13 bases remaining between them. This CDR3 reads CSVPGFGHNEQFF. The DNA of the CDR3 is TGCAGCGTTCCGGGTTTTGGGCACAATGAGCAGTTCTTC.

In this sample, this clonotype turned up many times. The chain joins TRBV7-9 to TRBJ2-7; 14 nucleotides line up with TRBD2. The germline V gene encodes CDR1 SEHNR and CDR2 FQNEAQ (reference sequence). V trimming: 5 bases; J trimming: 3 bases; junction bases outside the gene matches: 6. CDR3 length: 16 amino acids. This CDR3 reads CASSGRLAGGNYEQYF. The CDR3 DNA reads as TGTGCCAGCAGCGGGCGACTAGCGGGAGGGAACTACGAGCAGTACTTC.

This clonotype came up a few times. The gene calls are TRBV7-3 and TRBJ1-1, with 9 bases lining up with TRBD1. The germline gives CDR1 SGHTA, CDR2 FQGTGA. This CDR3 contains 14 residues. V was clipped by 6 bases and J by 7 bases; unmatched bases: 9. This chain's CDR3 is CASSTTGGAGEAFF. As DNA, the CDR3 is TGTGCCAGCAGTACCACAGGGGGCGCGGGTGAAGCTTTCTTT.

This clonotype occurred a few times. V is TRBV19 and J is TRBJ2-5; 9 bases are a match to TRBD1. The CDR3 totals 14 residues. Germline CDR1 and CDR2: LNHDA and SQIVND (reference sequence). V dropped 6 bases and J dropped 5; count of bases not matched to a gene: 7. CDR3 residues: CASRAGQGGETQYF. The CDR3 DNA reads TGTGCCAGTAGGGCGGGACAGGGAGGGGAGACCCAGTACTTC.

This clonotype was seen at least ten times. The rearrangement joins TRBV14 to TRBJ2-1; 10 bases line up with TRBD2. Trimming at V came to 2 bases and at J to 2 bases, leaving 9 bases not matched to a gene. From germline, CDR1 is SGHDN and CDR2 FVKESK. CDR3 length: 18 residues. The CDR3 here is CASSQPTRLAGPYNEQFF. CDR3 nucleotides: TGTGCCAGCAGCCAACCGACCCGACTAGCGGGCCCCTACAATGAGCAGTTCTTC.

This clonotype was seen repeatedly, ten times or more. The genes are TRBV15 and TRBJ2-7, with 10 bases that match TRBD2. Unmatched junction bases numbered 10, after V lost 6 bases and J lost 5 bases. This CDR3 spans 15 amino acids. Germline CDR1 is LNHNV and CDR2 is YYDKDF (reference sequence). The CDR3 nucleotides are TGTGCCACCAGGACCACTAGCGGGATGCTCGACGAGCAGTACTTC. Amino acid sequence: CATRTTSGMLDEQYF. The whole variable domain, remainder taken from reference TRBV15 and TRBJ2-7, is DAMVIQNPRYQVTQFGKPVTLSCSQTLNHNVMYWYQQKSSQAPKLLFHYYDKDFNNEADTPDNFQSRRPNTSFCFLDIRSPGLGDTAMYLCATRTTSGMLDEQYFGPGTRLTVT.

This clonotype was recorded a few times. The chain carries TRBV18 and TRBJ1-5; no clear D gene. Germline V gene sequence: CDR1 KGHSH, CDR2 LQKENI. Trimming pared 5 bases from V and 5 bases from J, leaving 10 bases between. The CDR3 is 13 residues long. CDR3 amino acids: CASSVHKDQPQHF. The CDR3 DNA sequence: TGTGCCAGCTCAGTACACAAAGATCAGCCCCAGCATTTT.